This T cell receptor beta chain was obtained from a study of blood T cells in healthy people across ages. This clonotype was detected a few times. As yet, its antigen is unknown. Healthy Caucasian individuals from Russia aged 6 to 90 were enrolled as donors. No fewer than 5.5 micrograms of total RNA were isolated from every sample. Notes on the study in general: Higher diversity, along with more naive CD4+ cells, distinguished long-lived donors from aged donors.

Then a second PCR, running roughly 7 to 11 cycles, was carried out with a sample-barcoded 5' primer and a J-beta primer mix. With 12 random nucleotides, a template-switch adaptor tagged each individual cDNA molecule. One entry per CDR3 protein, called by TCRdb with MiXCR from the 5' RACE reads. The profile shows about 640,000 distinct CDR3 sequences, approximately 59% of them singletons. This CDR3 comprises 13 residues. Looked up from germline, CDR1 is SQVTM and CDR2 is ANQGSEA. Trimming left V 1 base short and J 6 bases short, with 10 bases between. The source of this sequence is a man in his sixties in good health. Sequenced: blood. V usage is TRBV29-1 and J usage is TRBJ2-1; no reliable D call. The CDR3: CSVEVSRGNEQFF. In DNA, the CDR3 is TGCAGCGTTGAAGTCAGCCGAGGCAATGAGCAGTTCTTC.